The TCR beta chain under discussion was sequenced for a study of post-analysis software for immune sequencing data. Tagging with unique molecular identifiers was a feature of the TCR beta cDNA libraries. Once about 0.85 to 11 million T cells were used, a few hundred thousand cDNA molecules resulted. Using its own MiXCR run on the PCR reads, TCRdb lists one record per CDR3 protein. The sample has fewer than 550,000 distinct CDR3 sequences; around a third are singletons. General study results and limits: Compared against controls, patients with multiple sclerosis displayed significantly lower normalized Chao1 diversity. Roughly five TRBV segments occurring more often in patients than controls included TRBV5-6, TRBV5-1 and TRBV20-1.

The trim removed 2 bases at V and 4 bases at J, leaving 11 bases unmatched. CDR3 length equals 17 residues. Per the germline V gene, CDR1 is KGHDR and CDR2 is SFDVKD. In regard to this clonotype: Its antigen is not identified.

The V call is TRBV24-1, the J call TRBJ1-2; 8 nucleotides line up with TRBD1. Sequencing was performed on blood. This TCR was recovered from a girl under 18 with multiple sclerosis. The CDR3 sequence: CATSDSGRGRRGYGYTF. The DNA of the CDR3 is TGTGCCACCAGTGATTCGGGCAGGGGGCGACGCGGCTATGGCTACACCTTC.